These 10 T cell receptor beta chains share one sample of origin, sequenced in a study of CD8+ T cells in alopecia areata. The treatment: oral pan-JAK inhibitor, 5-10 mg twice daily. Reverse transcribed after extraction, RNA yielded cDNA as the sequencing template. Data came from immunoSEQ multiplex PCR; TCRdb stores just in-frame clones and leaves some out. The profile shows 200,000 or so clones, roughly 50% of them singletons. The sequencing here drew on CD4+ T cells sorted from blood, taken at week 24, from a patient treated with tofacitinib. The receptor source for this set is a human donor with alopecia areata.

The chain recombines TRBV29-1 with TRBJ2-1, with D perhaps being TRBD1 or TRBD2 (5 bases each). CDR1 and CDR2 from the germline V gene are SQVTM and ANQGSEA. CDR3 length equals 13 residues. V was clipped by 7 bases and J by 0 bases, with 10 bases between them. This CDR3 is CSGDASSYNEQFF. CDR3 DNA sequence: TGCAGCGGGGACGCGAGCTCCTACAATGAGCAGTTCTTC.

This clone occurred a few times. The rearrangement links TRBV5-1 to TRBJ1-4; possible D gene TRBD1, 5 bases. Germline loops: CDR1 SGHRS, CDR2 YFSETQ. Trimming pared 2 bases from V and 5 bases from J, leaving 10 bases between. The CDR3 runs 14 residues. The CDR3 loop reads CASSFQGPNEKLFF. The CDR3 DNA sequence: TGCGCCAGCAGCTTTCAGGGACCCAATGAAAAACTGTTTTTT.

The chain links TRBV2 to TRBJ2-3; D not certain. Germline-derived CDR1 and CDR2 are SNHLY and FYNNEI. V was clipped by 6 bases and J by 0 bases, with 7 bases between them. The CDR3 length is 13 residues. CDR3 region: CASSLDSTDTQYF. The CDR3 coding sequence is TGTGCCAGCAGCCTGGACAGCACAGATACGCAGTATTTT.

The chain joins TRBV29-1 to TRBJ2-3, with 9 bases matching TRBD1. The CDR3 is 14 residues long. Trimming cost V 2 bases and J 4 bases; bases outside gene matches: 4. Germline assignment: CDR1 SQVTM and CDR2 ANQGSEA. CDR3 sequence reads: CSVERTGVSDTQYF. For the CDR3, the DNA is TGCAGCGTTGAAAGGACAGGGGTGTCAGATACGCAGTATTTT.

This sequence joins TRBV9 and TRBJ2-1, with TRBD2 matching 7 bases. Germline V CDR1 and CDR2: SGDLS, YYNGEE. This CDR3 has 15 amino acids. The J segment lost 2 bases and the V segment lost 3 bases, leaving 5 bases of the junction unmatched. The CDR3: CASSESSGTYNEQFF. The CDR3 nucleotides read TGTGCCAGCAGCGAGTCGAGCGGGACCTACAATGAGCAGTTCTTC.

This clone was observed once. The CDR3 is CASSRRGALSHTDTQYF. The CDR3 nucleotides are TGTGCCAGCAGTAGAAGGGGGGCCCTGTCACACACAGATACGCAGTATTTT. This sequence joins TRBV27 and TRBJ2-3; D could derive from TRBD1 or TRBD2 (6 bases each). V shed 5 bases and J shed 2 bases, with 20 bases lying between them. Germline CDR1 MNHEY, CDR2 SMNVEV (reference sequence). The CDR3 spans 17 residues.

This chain uses TRBV25-1 with TRBJ2-3, with D perhaps matching TRBD1 (6 bases). CDR3 length: 15 amino acids. Trimming shortened V by 8 bases and J by 1 base, and 16 bases separated the two germline ends. Germline V gives CDR1 MGHDK, CDR2 SYGVNS. The CDR3 nucleotides read TGTGCCAGCCCTATACAGGGAAGAGGCACAGATACGCAGTATTTT. Translating it yields CASPIQGRGTDTQYF.

This sequence joins TRBV30 and TRBJ2-3, with TRBD1 matching over 10 bases. The length of the CDR3 is 14 residues. Unmatched junction bases numbered 6, after V lost 5 bases and J lost 4 bases. Germline CDR1 is GTSNPN and CDR2 is SVGIG (reference sequence). The CDR3 is CAWDRDRGADTQYF. DNA of the CDR3: TGTGCCTGGGACCGGGACAGGGGAGCAGATACGCAGTATTTT.

This clone was seen only a few times. This chain uses TRBV11-2 with TRBJ2-5; perhaps D is TRBD1 or TRBD2 (6 bases each). The germline V gene encodes CDR1 SGHAT and CDR2 FQNNGV. V shed 5 bases and J shed 1 base, with 14 bases lying between them. The CDR3 length is 15 residues. In DNA form, the CDR3 reads TGTGCCAGCAGCCCTAGGAGGGGGTCCCAAGAGACCCAGTACTTC. Its protein product is CASSPRRGSQETQYF.

The V and J genes are TRBV7-2 and TRBJ2-1, with TRBD2 identical over 9 bases. The CDR3 covers 16 residues. Trimming at V came to 2 bases and at J to 6 bases, leaving 8 bases not matched to a gene. The germline CDR1 and CDR2 sequences are SGHTA and FQGNSA. CDR3: CASSLNPGLARNEQFF. CDR3 nucleotide sequence: TGTGCCAGCAGCTTAAATCCGGGACTAGCCCGCAATGAGCAGTTCTTC.